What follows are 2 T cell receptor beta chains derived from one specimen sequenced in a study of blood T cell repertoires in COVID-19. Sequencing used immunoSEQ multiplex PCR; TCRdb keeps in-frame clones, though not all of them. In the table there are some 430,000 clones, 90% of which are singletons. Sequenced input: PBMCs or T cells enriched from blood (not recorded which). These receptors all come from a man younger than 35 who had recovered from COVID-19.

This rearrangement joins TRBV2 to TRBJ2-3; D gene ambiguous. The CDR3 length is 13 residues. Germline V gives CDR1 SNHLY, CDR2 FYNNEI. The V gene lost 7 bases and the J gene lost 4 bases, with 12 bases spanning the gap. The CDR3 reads CASNKQPPDTQYF. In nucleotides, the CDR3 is TGTGCCAGCAATAAGCAACCCCCAGATACGCAGTATTTT.

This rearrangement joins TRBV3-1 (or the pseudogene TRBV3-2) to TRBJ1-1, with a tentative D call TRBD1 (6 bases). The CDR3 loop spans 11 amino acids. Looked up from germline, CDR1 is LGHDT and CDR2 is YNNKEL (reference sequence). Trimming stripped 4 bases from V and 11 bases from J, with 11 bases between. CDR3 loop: CASSLGGEAFF. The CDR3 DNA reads TGTGCCAGCAGCCTAGGGGGGGAGGCTTTCTTT.